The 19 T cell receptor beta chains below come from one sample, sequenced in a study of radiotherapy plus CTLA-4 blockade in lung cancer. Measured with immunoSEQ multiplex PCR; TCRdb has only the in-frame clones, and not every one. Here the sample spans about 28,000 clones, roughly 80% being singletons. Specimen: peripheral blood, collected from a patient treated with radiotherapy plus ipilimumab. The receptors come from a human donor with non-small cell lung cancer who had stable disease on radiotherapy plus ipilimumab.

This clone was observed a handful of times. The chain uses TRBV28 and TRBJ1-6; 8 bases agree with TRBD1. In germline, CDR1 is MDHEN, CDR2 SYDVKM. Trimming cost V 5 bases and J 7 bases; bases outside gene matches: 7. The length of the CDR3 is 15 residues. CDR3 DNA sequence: TGTGCCAGCAGTGACTCGACAGGGGACAATTCACCCCTCCACTTT. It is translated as CASSDSTGDNSPLHF.

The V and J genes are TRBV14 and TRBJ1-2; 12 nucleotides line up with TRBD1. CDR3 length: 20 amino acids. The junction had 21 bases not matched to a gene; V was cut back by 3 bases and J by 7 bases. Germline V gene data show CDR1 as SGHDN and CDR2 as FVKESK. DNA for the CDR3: TGTGCCAGCAGCCATCATTTTGGTGAACCGGGACAGGGGGCGGTAGGTGGCTACACCTTC. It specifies CASSHHFGEPGQGAVGGYTF.

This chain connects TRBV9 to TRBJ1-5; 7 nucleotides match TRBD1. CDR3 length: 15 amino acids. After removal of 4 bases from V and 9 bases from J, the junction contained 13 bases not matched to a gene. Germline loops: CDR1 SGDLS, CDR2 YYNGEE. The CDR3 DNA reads TGTGCCAGCAGCCCGGAAGGGGACAGCAAGGTGCCCCAGCATTTT. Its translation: CASSPEGDSKVPQHF.

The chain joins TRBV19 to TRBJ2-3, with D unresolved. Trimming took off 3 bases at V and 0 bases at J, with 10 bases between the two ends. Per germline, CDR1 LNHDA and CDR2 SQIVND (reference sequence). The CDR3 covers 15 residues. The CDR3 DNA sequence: TGTGCCAGTAGTATCTTCGGTCCTAGCACAGATACGCAGTATTTT. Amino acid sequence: CASSIFGPSTDTQYF.

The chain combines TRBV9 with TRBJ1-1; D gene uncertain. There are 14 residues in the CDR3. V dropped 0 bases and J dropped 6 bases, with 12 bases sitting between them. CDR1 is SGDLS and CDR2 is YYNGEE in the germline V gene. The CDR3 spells CASSVGEVQPEAFF. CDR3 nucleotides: TGTGCCAGCAGCGTAGGGGAGGTCCAGCCTGAAGCTTTCTTT.

CDR3 in DNA: TGTGCCATCAGTGACAGCTCCTATAATTCACCCCTCCACTTT. This gives the protein CAISDSSYNSPLHF. This rearrangement joins TRBV10-3 to TRBJ1-6; D remains unclear. CDR3 length equals 14 residues. From germline, CDR1 is ENHRY and CDR2 SYGVKD. With 3 bases removed from V and 0 bases from J, the gap between germline ends came to 3 bases.

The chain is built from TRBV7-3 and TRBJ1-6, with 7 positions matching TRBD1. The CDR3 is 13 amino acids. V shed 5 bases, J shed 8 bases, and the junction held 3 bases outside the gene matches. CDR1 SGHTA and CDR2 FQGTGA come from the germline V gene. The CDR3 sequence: CASSPGGDSPLHF. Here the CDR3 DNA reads TGTGCCAGCAGCCCAGGGGGTGATTCACCCCTCCACTTT.

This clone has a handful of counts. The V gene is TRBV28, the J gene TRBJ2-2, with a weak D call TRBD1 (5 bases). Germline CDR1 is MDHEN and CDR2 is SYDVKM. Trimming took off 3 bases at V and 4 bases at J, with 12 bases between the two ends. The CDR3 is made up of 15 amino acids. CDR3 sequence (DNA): TGTGCCAGCAGTTTTCATTTTGACAGCACCGGGGAGCTGTTTTTT. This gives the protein CASSFHFDSTGELFF.

CDR3 amino acids: CASRPTGFYGYTF. In nucleotides, the CDR3 is TGTGCCAGCAGACCAACAGGATTCTATGGCTACACCTTC. The chain carries TRBV14 and TRBJ1-2; TRBD1 might be the D (5 bases). The CDR3 totals 13 residues. V was clipped by 6 bases and J by 4 bases, with 12 bases between them. The germline CDR1 and CDR2 sequences are SGHDN and FVKESK.

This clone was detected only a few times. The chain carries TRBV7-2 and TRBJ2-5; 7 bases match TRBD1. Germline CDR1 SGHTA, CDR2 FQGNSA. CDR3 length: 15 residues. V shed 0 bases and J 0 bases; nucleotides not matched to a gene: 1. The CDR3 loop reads CASSLAGQHQETQYF. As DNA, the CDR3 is TGTGCCAGCAGCTTAGCGGGACAGCACCAAGAGACCCAGTACTTC.

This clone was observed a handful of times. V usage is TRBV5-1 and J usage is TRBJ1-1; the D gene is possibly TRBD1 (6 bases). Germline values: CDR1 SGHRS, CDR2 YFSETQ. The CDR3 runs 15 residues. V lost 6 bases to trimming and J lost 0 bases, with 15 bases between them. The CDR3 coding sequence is TGCGCCAGCACCCGCGGGGACACGATGAACACTGAAGCTTTCTTT. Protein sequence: CASTRGDTMNTEAFF.

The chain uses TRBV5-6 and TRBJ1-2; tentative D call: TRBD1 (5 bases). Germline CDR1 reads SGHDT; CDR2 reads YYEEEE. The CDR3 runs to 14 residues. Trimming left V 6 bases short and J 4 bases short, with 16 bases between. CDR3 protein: CASTRAGDRYGYTF. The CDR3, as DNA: TGTGCCAGCACCCGGGCGGGGGACCGCTATGGCTACACCTTC.

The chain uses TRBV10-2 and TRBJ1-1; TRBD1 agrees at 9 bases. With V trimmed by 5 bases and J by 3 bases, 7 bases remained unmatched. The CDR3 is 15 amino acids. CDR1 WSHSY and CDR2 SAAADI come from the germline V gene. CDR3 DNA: TGCGCCAGCAGTTACCTAAGGACAGGGGACACTGAAGCTTTCTTT. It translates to CASSYLRTGDTEAFF.

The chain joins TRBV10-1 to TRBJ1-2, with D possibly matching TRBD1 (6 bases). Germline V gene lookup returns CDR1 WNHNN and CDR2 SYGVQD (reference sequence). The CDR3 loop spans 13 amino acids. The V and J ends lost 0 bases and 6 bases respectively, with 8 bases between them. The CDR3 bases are TGCGCCAGCAGTGAGTCCTCAGGGGATGGCTACACCTTC. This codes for CASSESSGDGYTF.

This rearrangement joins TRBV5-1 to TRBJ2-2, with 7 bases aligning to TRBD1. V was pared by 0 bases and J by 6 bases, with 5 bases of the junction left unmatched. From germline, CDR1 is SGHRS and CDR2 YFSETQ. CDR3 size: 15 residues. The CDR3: CASSLGDRAAGELFF. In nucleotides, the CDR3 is TGCGCCAGCAGCTTGGGTGACAGGGCCGCCGGGGAGCTGTTTTTT.

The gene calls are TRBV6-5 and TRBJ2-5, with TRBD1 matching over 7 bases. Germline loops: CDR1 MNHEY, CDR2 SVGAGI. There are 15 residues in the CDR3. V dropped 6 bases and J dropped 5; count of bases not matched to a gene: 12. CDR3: CASRLEGGRLETQYF. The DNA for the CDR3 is TGTGCCAGCAGGTTGGAAGGGGGCCGGCTCGAGACCCAGTACTTC.

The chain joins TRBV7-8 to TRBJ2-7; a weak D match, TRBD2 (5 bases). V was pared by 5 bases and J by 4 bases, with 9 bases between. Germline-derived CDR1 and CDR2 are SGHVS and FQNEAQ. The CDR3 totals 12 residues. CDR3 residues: CASSHRDYEQYF. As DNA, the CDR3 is TGTGCCAGCAGCCACCGGGATTACGAGCAGTACTTC.

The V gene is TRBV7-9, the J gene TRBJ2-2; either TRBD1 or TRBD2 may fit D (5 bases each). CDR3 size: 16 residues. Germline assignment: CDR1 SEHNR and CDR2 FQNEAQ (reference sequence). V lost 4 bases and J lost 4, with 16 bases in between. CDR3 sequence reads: CASSSQDAGSTGELFF. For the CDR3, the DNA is TGTGCCAGCAGCTCCCAGGATGCAGGGAGCACCGGGGAGCTGTTTTTT.

The CDR3 DNA is TGTGCCAGCAGCTCCCCTAGCGGGGGATTCTACGAGCAGTACGTC. It is translated as CASSSPSGGFYEQYV. The rearrangement links TRBV7-8 to TRBJ2-7, with 10 nucleotides matching TRBD2. CDR1 and CDR2 (germline): SGHVS, FQNEAQ. The ends lost 4 bases at V and 3 bases at J; junction bases unmatched: 6. The CDR3 is made up of 15 amino acids.